The sequence of this T cell receptor beta chain was determined in a study of vaccination effects on CD4 cells after COVID-19. Study findings and constraints: Pronounced clonal contraction occurred in clones induced by infection and by vaccine late after vaccination. Of the vaccine-induced clones from healthy vaccinees, merely 1 of 255 recognized common cold coronaviruses as well.

The culture ran for 9 to 11 days, and then CD4+ T cells were isolated. A note on this clone: Its antigen is undetermined.

Looked up from germline, CDR1 is LNHDA and CDR2 is SQIVND (reference sequence). V lost 6 bases and J 7 bases, leaving 7 bases between the germline ends. The CDR3 runs 12 residues. This table comes from immunoSEQ multiplex PCR, and its TCRdb copy is limited to in-frame clones, with some not included. The sample has around 37,000 clones, under 85% seen once. The V call is TRBV19, the J call TRBJ1-6; D remains ambiguous. Sequences were derived from CD4+ T cells from PBMCs cultured without peptide, sampled before COVID-19 vaccination. The receptor's source is a human donor who received a COVID-19 vaccine. In DNA, the CDR3 is TGTGCCAGTAGGGCGGGGAATTCACCCCTCCACTTT. It encodes CASRAGNSPLHF.